This is a list of T cell receptor beta chains from one sample in a study of circulating tumor DNA in untreated peripheral T-cell lymphoma. TCRdb keeps only in-frame clones here, not all; method: immunoSEQ multiplex PCR. The data show roughly 7,100 clones, 60% to 80% seen once. The sequencing input was tumor tissue. The source of these receptors is a human donor with peripheral T-cell lymphoma. Both conserved end residues are part of each CDR3. The D gene is left open where the match is weak. Some rows mark clone size as missing; the rest say once, few, many or name a class of expanded clone.

d_gene | j_gene | abundance | v_gene | CDR3aa | CDR3nt
NA | TRBJ1-3 | NA | TRBV19 | CASRDKYSSGNTIYF | TGTGCCAGTAGAGATAAGTACTCCTCTGGAAACACCATATATTTT
NA | TRBJ2-1 | NA | TRBV11-3 | CASSLGISRNEQFF | TGTGCCAGCAGCTTAGGAATAAGCCGCAATGAGCAGTTCTTC
NA | TRBJ1-2 | NA | TRBV4-1 | CASSQGRGGNGYTF | TGCGCCAGCAGCCAAGGCCGCGGGGGTAATGGCTACACCTTC
NA | TRBJ1-1 | NA | TRBV14 | CASSQDMNTEAFF | TGTGCCAGCAGCCAAGATATGAACACTGAAGCTTTCTTT
TRBD1 | TRBJ1-2 | few | TRBV19 | CASRVLGGTWTGYTF | TGTGCCAGTAGGGTTCTAGGGGGCACGTGGACCGGCTACACCTTC
NA | TRBJ1-6 | NA | TRBV6-8 | CASSLRDGNSPLHF | TGTGCCAGCAGTCTTAGGGATGGGAATTCACCCCTCCACTTT
NA | TRBJ1-2 | NA | TRBV19 | CASSPTGNYGYTF | TGTGCCAGTAGCCCTACAGGGAACTATGGCTACACCTTC
NA | TRBJ1-3 | NA | TRBV10-1 | CASSESSNTIYF | TGCGCCAGCAGTGAGTCGTCGAACACCATATATTTT
NA | TRBJ2-1 | NA | TRBV19 | CASSIGVSYNEQFF | TGTGCCAGTAGTATAGGGGTCTCCTACAATGAGCAGTTCTTC
NA | TRBJ1-4 | NA | TRBV9 | CASSEVLSNEKLFF | TGTGCCAGCAGTGAAGTTCTGTCTAATGAAAAACTGTTTTTT
TRBD2 | TRBJ2-3 | NA | TRBV11-3 | CASSPTSGGRTDTQYF | TGTGCCAGCAGCCCGACTAGCGGGGGCCGCACAGATACGCAGTATTTT
NA | TRBJ2-7 | NA | TRBV29-1 | CSVEGNGAQQYF | TGCAGTGTTGAAGGTAACGGGGCTCAGCAGTACTTC
NA | TRBJ1-2 | few | TRBV19 | CASSSGQSYGYTF | TGTGCCAGTAGTTCTGGACAGTCCTATGGCTACACCTTC
TRBD1 | TRBJ2-7 | NA | TRBV28 | CASSIGQGSYEQYF | TGTGCCAGCAGTATCGGACAGGGGTCCTACGAGCAGTACTTC
NA | TRBJ1-1 | medium-sized | TRBV11-3 | CASSLMGGNTEAFF | TGTGCCAGCAGCTTAATGGGGGGGAACACTGAAGCTTTCTTT
NA | TRBJ1-4 | NA | TRBV30 | CAWSSGKSEKLFF | TGTGCCTGGAGTTCTGGGAAGAGTGAAAAACTGTTTTTT
NA | TRBJ2-1 | NA | TRBV25-1 | CASSAGYNEQFF | TGTGCCAGCAGTGCGGGCTACAATGAGCAGTTCTTC
NA | TRBJ1-5 | NA | TRBV19 | CASSMPLSNQPQHF | TGTGCCAGTAGTATGCCCCTTTCGAACCAGCCCCAGCATTTT
TRBD1 | TRBJ1-2 | NA | TRBV5-1 | CASSLATTGNYGYTF | TGCGCCAGCAGCTTGGCCACGACAGGGAACTATGGCTACACCTTC
TRBD2 | TRBJ2-5 | NA | TRBV19 | CVSSIGSLAAKETQYF | TGTGTCAGTAGTATTGGCTCGCTAGCGGCTAAAGAGACCCAGTACTTC
NA | TRBJ1-1 | NA | TRBV11-3 | CASSNALRGGSEAFF | TGTGCCAGCAGCAACGCCCTGAGGGGGGGTTCTGAAGCTTTCTTT
TRBD2 | TRBJ2-7 | NA | TRBV19 | CASTRAGGSYEQYF | TGTGCCAGTACTCGAGCGGGGGGATCCTACGAGCAGTACTTC
TRBD1 | TRBJ1-6 | NA | TRBV5-1 | CASSLERTGGNSPLHF | TGCGCCAGCAGCTTGGAGCGGACAGGGGGTAATTCACCCCTCCACTTT
NA | TRBJ2-3 | NA | TRBV6-8 | CASSWGADTQYF | TGTGCCAGCAGTTGGGGAGCAGATACGCAGTATTTT
NA | TRBJ2-5 | few | TRBV28 | CASSGVALENQYF | TGTGCCAGCTCTGGCGTTGCCTTAGAAAACCAGTACTTC
TRBD1 | TRBJ1-5 | NA | TRBV15 | CATSRDGQAHQPQHF | TGTGCCACCAGCAGAGACGGACAGGCGCATCAGCCCCAGCATTTT
NA | TRBJ2-4 | few | TRBV29-1 | CSGTVAKNIQYF | TGCAGCGGGACAGTAGCCAAAAACATTCAGTACTTC
TRBD1 | TRBJ1-2 | NA | TRBV6-8 | CASSYRGTGNYGYTF | TGTGCCAGCAGTTACAGAGGGACAGGGAACTATGGCTACACCTTC
TRBD1 | TRBJ1-2 | NA | TRBV29-1 | CSVPGQGAGYTF | TGCAGCGTCCCCGGACAGGGGGCTGGCTACACCTTC
NA | TRBJ1-1 | few | TRBV28 | CASSFNSGFTEAFF | TGTGCCAGCAGTTTCAATTCCGGGTTTACTGAAGCTTTCTTT
NA | TRBJ1-1 | NA | TRBV6-8 | CASSTPRGGTEAFF | TGTGCCAGCAGCACACCCCGGGGAGGGACTGAAGCTTTCTTT
TRBD1 | TRBJ1-1 | NA | TRBV5-1 | CASSPGQGSSTEAFF | TGCGCCAGCAGCCCAGGACAGGGGTCCAGCACTGAAGCTTTCTTT
TRBD1 | TRBJ2-5 | NA | TRBV14 | CASSRGQGSSQYF | TGTGCCAGCAGTAGGGGACAGGGTTCGTCCCAGTACTTC
NA | TRBJ1-5 | once | TRBV10-3 | CAISEHSSGNQPQHF | TGTGCCATCAGTGAGCACTCCTCGGGCAATCAGCCCCAGCATTTT
NA | TRBJ1-1 | NA | TRBV10-3 | CASAYLGNTEAFF | TGTGCCAGCGCGTACCTCGGGAACACTGAAGCTTTCTTT
NA | TRBJ2-2 | NA | TRBV7-5 | CASSSTGIPAGELFF | TGTGCCAGCAGTTCGACAGGTATCCCTGCCGGGGAGCTGTTTTTT
TRBD2 | TRBJ2-3 | NA | TRBV2 | CASRPSGSTDTQYF | TGTGCCAGCAGGCCTAGCGGGAGCACAGATACGCAGTATTTT